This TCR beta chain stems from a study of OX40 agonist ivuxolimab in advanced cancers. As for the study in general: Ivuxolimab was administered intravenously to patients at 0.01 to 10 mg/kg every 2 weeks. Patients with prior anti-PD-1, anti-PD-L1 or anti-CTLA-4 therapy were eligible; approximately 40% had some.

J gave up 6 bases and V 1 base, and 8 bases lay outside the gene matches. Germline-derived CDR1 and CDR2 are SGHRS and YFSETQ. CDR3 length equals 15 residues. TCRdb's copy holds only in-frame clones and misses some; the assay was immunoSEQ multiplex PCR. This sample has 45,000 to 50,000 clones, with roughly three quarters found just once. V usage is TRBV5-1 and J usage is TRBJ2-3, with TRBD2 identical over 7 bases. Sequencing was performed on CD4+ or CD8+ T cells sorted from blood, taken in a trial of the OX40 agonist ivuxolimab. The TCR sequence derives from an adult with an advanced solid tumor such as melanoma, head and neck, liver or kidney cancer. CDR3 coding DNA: TGCGCCAGCAGCTTGTCTGTAGGGAGGGCTGATACGCAGTATTTT. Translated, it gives CASSLSVGRADTQYF.